The 24 T cell receptor beta chains presented below share a single source sample, sequenced in a study of blood T cell repertoires in COVID-19. This table comes from immunoSEQ multiplex PCR, and its TCRdb copy is limited to in-frame clones, with some not included. The sample carries some 140,000 clones, roughly 80% recorded once. The sample comprised PBMCs or T cells enriched from blood (not recorded which). The receptors come from a man aged 35 to 55 with acute COVID-19.

V usage is TRBV5-4 and J usage is TRBJ2-7; 7 bases are a match to TRBD1. Germline V CDR1 and CDR2: SGHNT, YYREEE (reference sequence). The V gene end was trimmed by 2 bases and the J gene end by 3 bases; junction bases not matched to a gene: 5. The CDR3 contains 14 residues. CDR3 sequence: CASSLPGQHYEQYF. The CDR3 DNA sequence: TGTGCCAGCAGCTTACCGGGACAGCACTACGAGCAGTACTTC.

The table lists this clone with a few counts. This chain joins TRBV4-1 and TRBJ2-1, with D perhaps TRBD2 (6 bases). The V gene's germline CDR1 is MGHRA and CDR2 YSYEKL. V lost 2 bases and J lost 0, with 14 bases in between. The CDR3 length is 17 residues. CDR3 sequence: CASSQPTSSASYNEQFF. DNA for the CDR3: TGCGCCAGCAGCCAACCAACTAGCAGTGCCTCCTACAATGAGCAGTTCTTC.

The rearrangement joins TRBV24-1 to TRBJ2-2; D is possibly TRBD1 (6 bases). Trimming left V 4 bases short and J 3 bases short, with 11 bases between. This CDR3 spans 15 amino acids. Looked up from germline, CDR1 is KGHDR and CDR2 is SFDVKD. CDR3 sequence (DNA): TGTGCCACCAGTGACCCTCGGACAGACACCGGGGAGCTGTTTTTT. Amino acids: CATSDPRTDTGELFF.

V usage is TRBV28 and J usage is TRBJ2-1, with TRBD2 as a possible D gene (6 bases). The length of the CDR3 is 15 residues. Trimming cost V 7 bases and J 5 bases, with 18 bases left between them. CDR1 is MDHEN and CDR2 is SYDVKM in the germline V gene. The CDR3 region is CASKAGSGGNNEQFF. The CDR3 DNA sequence: TGTGCCAGCAAGGCCGGGAGTGGGGGAAACAATGAGCAGTTCTTC.

The V gene is TRBV5-6, the J gene TRBJ2-5; TRBD1 matches at 7 bases. CDR1 is SGHDT, CDR2 YYEEEE, per germline. This CDR3 has 14 amino acids. V gave up 3 bases and J gave up 4 bases; unmatched junction bases: 6. The CDR3: CASSYTGAAETQYF. The CDR3 region has the DNA TGTGCCAGCAGCTATACAGGGGCGGCAGAGACCCAGTACTTC.

V and J are TRBV29-1 and TRBJ2-5; no firm D call. Germline CDR1 reads SQVTM; CDR2 reads ANQGSEA. This CDR3 region has 13 residues. V was shortened by 1 base and J by 4 bases, with 10 bases between the two germline ends. The CDR3 loop reads CSVEVTFGETQYF. DNA of the CDR3: TGCAGCGTTGAAGTCACATTTGGAGAGACCCAGTACTTC.

The gene calls are TRBV10-3 and TRBJ1-2; D may be TRBD1 (5 bases). In germline, CDR1 is ENHRY, CDR2 SYGVKD. This CDR3 spans 14 amino acids. Trimming took 6 bases from V and 0 from J, leaving 11 bases between them. CDR3 sequence: CAIRQTVTNYGYTF. The CDR3 nucleotides are TGTGCCATCAGACAGACAGTGACTAACTATGGCTACACCTTC.

The V call is TRBV3-1 (or the pseudogene TRBV3-2), the J call TRBJ2-7; TRBD1 matches 7 bases. V shed 2 bases and J 3 bases; nucleotides not matched to a gene: 1. Germline assignment: CDR1 LGHDT and CDR2 YNNKEL (reference sequence). This CDR3 has 13 residues. CDR3 region: CASSQTGDYEQYF. CDR3 nucleotides: TGTGCCAGCAGCCAAACAGGGGACTACGAGCAGTACTTC.

This clone turned up a few times. The chain couples TRBV20-1 to TRBJ2-7, with D unresolved. Trimming removed 1 base from V and 5 bases from J, with 6 bases in between. The CDR3 length is 11 residues. Germline CDR1 reads DFQATT; CDR2 reads SNEGSKA (reference sequence). The CDR3 nucleotides are TGCAGTGCTAGAGTGAGTGACGAGCAGTACTTC. Amino acids: CSARVSDEQYF.

The chain uses TRBV7-2 and TRBJ2-6; maybe TRBD1 (6 bases). Germline CDR1 is SGHTA and CDR2 is FQGNSA. The V gene lost 2 bases and the J gene lost 2 bases, with 13 bases spanning the gap. This CDR3 comprises 17 residues. In nucleotides, the CDR3 is TGTGCCAGCAGCTTACGTGGGGACAAAACTGGGGCCAACGTCCTGACTTTC. Translating it yields CASSLRGDKTGANVLTF. Full variable domain (outside the CDR3, taken from reference TRBV7-2 and TRBJ2-6): GAGVSQSPSNKVTEKGKDVELRCDPISGHTALYWYRQSLGQGLEFLIYFQGNSAPDKSGLPSDRFSAERTGGSVSTLTIQRTQQEDSAVYLCASSLRGDKTGANVLTFGAGSRLTVL.

The chain uses TRBV18 and TRBJ1-4; possible D gene TRBD1, 5 bases. CDR3 length: 14 residues. The germline V gene has CDR1 KGHSH and CDR2 LQKENI. The V end lost 3 bases, the J end lost 6 bases, and 11 bases lay between the germline ends. CDR3 protein: CASSPTGNDEKLFF. CDR3 DNA sequence: TGTGCCAGCTCACCTACAGGAAACGATGAAAAACTGTTTTTT.

The CDR3 bases are TGTGCCAGCAGACCCAACAGGGGGCAGAACGGGGAGCTGTTTTTT. Protein: CASRPNRGQNGELFF. The V gene is TRBV28, the J gene TRBJ2-2; 9 nucleotides align to TRBD1. Germline values: CDR1 MDHEN, CDR2 SYDVKM. CDR3 length: 15 residues. V trimming: 6 bases; J trimming: 7 bases; junction bases outside the gene matches: 9.

CDR3 sequence: CASSQQGGPYEQYF. The CDR3 DNA follows: TGCGCCAGCAGCCAGCAGGGGGGCCCCTACGAGCAGTACTTC. The chain joins TRBV4-3 to TRBJ2-7; tentative D call: TRBD1 (7 bases). Trimming stripped 3 bases from V and 2 bases from J, with 11 bases between. The CDR3 consists of 14 residues. Germline CDR1 and CDR2: LGHNA and YSLEER.

CDR3 sequence (DNA): TGTGCCAGCAAAGAGGGCTCCTATAATTCACCCCTCCACTTT. Translated, it gives CASKEGSYNSPLHF. J is TRBJ1-6 and V is TRBV28; D call uncertain. This CDR3 is built from 14 residues. Trimming took 7 bases from V and 0 from J, leaving 7 bases between them. Per the germline V gene, CDR1 is MDHEN and CDR2 is SYDVKM.

The chain joins TRBV19 to TRBJ1-3; 8 bases agree with TRBD1. The germline CDR1 and CDR2 sequences are LNHDA and SQIVND (reference sequence). V lost 7 bases to trimming and J lost 4 bases; unmatched junction nucleotides: 3. The CDR3 spans 13 residues. Written as DNA, the CDR3 is TGTGCCAGTACAGGGGGCGCAGGAAACACCATATATTTT. It codes for CASTGGAGNTIYF.

V is TRBV9 and J is TRBJ1-5, with D maybe TRBD1 (6 bases). The CDR3 runs 16 residues. From germline, CDR1 is SGDLS and CDR2 YYNGEE. The ends were cut back, 0 bases at V and 8 bases at J, with 18 bases in the middle. CDR3 bases: TGTGCCAGCAGCGTAGACTTGTCAGGGGCGATAGAGCCCCAGCATTTT. Protein product: CASSVDLSGAIEPQHF.

The chain combines TRBV7-2 with TRBJ2-1, with 14 nucleotides matching TRBD2. V shed 1 base, J shed 2 bases, and the junction held 1 base outside the gene matches. The CDR3 is 17 residues long. Germline loops: CDR1 SGHTA, CDR2 FQGNSA. CDR3 DNA sequence: TGTGCCAGCAGCTTAGGACTAGCGGGGGGGGCCTACAATGAGCAGTTCTTC. It translates to CASSLGLAGGAYNEQFF.

The J gene is TRBJ2-7, the V gene TRBV11-2; D uncertain. V lost 4 bases and J lost 4, with 8 bases in between. Germline-derived CDR1 and CDR2 are SGHAT and FQNNGV. The CDR3 sequence is 12 residues long. CDR3 bases: TGTGCCAGCAGCTCTATAGATTACGAGCAGTACTTC. Encoded protein: CASSSIDYEQYF.

The chain couples TRBV19 to TRBJ2-1; D may be TRBD1 (6 bases). Germline values: CDR1 LNHDA, CDR2 SQIVND (reference sequence). The V and J ends lost 3 bases and 0 bases respectively, with 12 bases between them. The CDR3 consists of 16 residues. The DNA for the CDR3 is TGTGCCAGTAGTATCGGGGCGGACAGCTCCTACAATGAGCAGTTCTTC. Its translation is CASSIGADSSYNEQFF.

The V gene is TRBV19, the J gene TRBJ1-4, with unresolved D. Germline CDR1 and CDR2: LNHDA and SQIVND (reference sequence). The germline V and J ends were trimmed by 2 bases and 5 bases, with 9 bases remaining between them. CDR3 length: 14 residues. In DNA, the CDR3 is TGTGCCAGTAGTATACCGCCGGAGAATGAAAAACTGTTTTTT. It specifies CASSIPPENEKLFF.

This clone was found a few times. This chain links TRBV28 with TRBJ2-3, with D hard to call. This CDR3 is 16 amino acids long. CDR1 is MDHEN, CDR2 SYDVKM, per germline. Trimming took off 5 bases at V and 3 bases at J, with 18 bases between the two ends. The CDR3 reads CASSPRSVVWTDTQYF. The CDR3 DNA reads as TGTGCCAGCAGTCCCCGTTCGGTAGTTTGGACAGATACGCAGTATTTT.

The CDR3 here is CASSQDTVGTYEQYF. In nucleotides, the CDR3 is TGTGCCAGCAGCCAGGACACTGTGGGGACCTACGAGCAGTACTTC. The chain couples TRBV3-1 (or the pseudogene TRBV3-2) to TRBJ2-7, with a tentative D call TRBD1 (5 bases). The CDR3 spans 15 residues. Germline lookup yields CDR1 LGHDT and CDR2 YNNKEL (reference sequence). Trimming took 3 bases from V and 2 from J, leaving 14 bases between them.

The V gene is TRBV7-2, the J gene TRBJ1-4, with D unresolved. The germline V gene has CDR1 SGHTA and CDR2 FQGNSA. Between the trimmed V and J ends, which lost 5 bases and 5 bases, there was a span of 18 bases. CDR3 size: 16 residues. CDR3 amino acids: CASSPTAAWVNEKLFF. Written as DNA, the CDR3 is TGTGCCAGCAGCCCAACTGCGGCCTGGGTAAATGAAAAACTGTTTTTT.

J is TRBJ1-5 and V is TRBV7-2, with D maybe TRBD1 (6 bases). CDR3 length equals 15 residues. The ends were cut back, 5 bases at V and 6 bases at J, with 17 bases in the middle. Germline assignment: CDR1 SGHTA and CDR2 FQGNSA. DNA for the CDR3: TGTGCCAGCAGCCCGGCCCCCACAGGGTTTCAGCCCCAGCATTTT. Amino acids: CASSPAPTGFQPQHF.